Given below is one T cell receptor beta chain in context. Antigen specificity is unknown. Data came from immunoSEQ multiplex PCR; TCRdb stores just in-frame clones and leaves some out. The repertoire holds roughly 570,000 clones, with 98% as singletons. Trimming left V 5 bases short and J 9 bases short, with 11 bases between. The germline V gene has CDR1 SEHNR and CDR2 FQNEAQ (reference sequence). The CDR3 is 12 amino acids. The data stem from a study of shared clonotypes between healthy human individuals. The wider study: There were three CD4 naive, three CD4 memory, two CD8 naive and one CD8 memory plates per donor. General study results and limits: Naive CD4 clonotype sharing across a handful of donors was 4% to 5%. Naive subsets generally had larger estimated richness than memory subsets.

Naive CD8 cells, CD45RO-negative and positively selected for CCR7, excluded terminally differentiated effector memory CD45RA+ cells. The sequenced sample consisted of naive CD8+ T cells sorted from blood. The receptor was isolated from a young man in good health. The chain joins TRBV7-9 to TRBJ2-1; maybe TRBD2 (5 bases). This CDR3 is CASSAPGFEQFF. DNA of the CDR3: TGTGCCAGCAGCGCGCCGGGATTTGAGCAGTTCTTC.